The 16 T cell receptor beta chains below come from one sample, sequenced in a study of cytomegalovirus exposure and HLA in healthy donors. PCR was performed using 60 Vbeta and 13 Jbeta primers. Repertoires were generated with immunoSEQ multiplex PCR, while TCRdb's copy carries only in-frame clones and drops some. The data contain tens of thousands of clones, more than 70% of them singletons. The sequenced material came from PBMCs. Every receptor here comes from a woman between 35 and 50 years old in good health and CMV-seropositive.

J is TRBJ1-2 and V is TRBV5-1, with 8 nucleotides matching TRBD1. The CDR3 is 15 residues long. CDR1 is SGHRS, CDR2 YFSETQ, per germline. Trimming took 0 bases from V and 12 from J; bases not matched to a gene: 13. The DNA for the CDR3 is TGCGCCAGCAGCTTGGTAGAAGGGACAGGAGCTTTACACACCTTC. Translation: CASSLVEGTGALHTF. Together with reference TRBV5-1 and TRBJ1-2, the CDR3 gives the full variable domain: KAGVTQTPRYLIKTRGQQVTLSCSPISGHRSVSWYQQTPGQGLQFLFEYFSETQRNKGNFPGRFSGRQFSNSRSEMNVSTLELGDSALYLCASSLVEGTGALHTFGSGTRLTVV.

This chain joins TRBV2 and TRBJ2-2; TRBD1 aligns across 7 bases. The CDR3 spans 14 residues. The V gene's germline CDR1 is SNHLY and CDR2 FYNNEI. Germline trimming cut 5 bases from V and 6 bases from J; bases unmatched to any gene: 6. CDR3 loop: CASSLNRGPGELFF. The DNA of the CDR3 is TGTGCCAGCAGTCTTAACAGGGGTCCCGGGGAGCTGTTTTTT.

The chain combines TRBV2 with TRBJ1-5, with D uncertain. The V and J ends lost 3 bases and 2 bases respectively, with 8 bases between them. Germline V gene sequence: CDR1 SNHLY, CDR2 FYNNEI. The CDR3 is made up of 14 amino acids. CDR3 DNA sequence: TGTGCCAGCAGTGAGGGAGTGCGCAATCAGCCCCAGCATTTT. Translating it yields CASSEGVRNQPQHF.

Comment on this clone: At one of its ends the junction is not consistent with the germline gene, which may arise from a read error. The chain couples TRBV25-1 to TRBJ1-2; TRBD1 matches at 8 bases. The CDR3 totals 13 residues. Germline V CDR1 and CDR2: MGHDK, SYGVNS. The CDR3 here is CASSAQGAYGCTF. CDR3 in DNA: TGTGCCAGCAGCGCTCAGGGGGCTTATGGCTGCACCTTC.

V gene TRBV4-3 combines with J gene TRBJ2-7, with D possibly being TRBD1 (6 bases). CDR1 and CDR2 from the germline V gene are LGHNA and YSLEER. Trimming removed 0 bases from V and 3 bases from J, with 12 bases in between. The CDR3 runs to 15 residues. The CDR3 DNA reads TGCGCCAGCAGCCAAGAAAACAGGGTTTACTACGAGCAGTACTTC. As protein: CASSQENRVYYEQYF.

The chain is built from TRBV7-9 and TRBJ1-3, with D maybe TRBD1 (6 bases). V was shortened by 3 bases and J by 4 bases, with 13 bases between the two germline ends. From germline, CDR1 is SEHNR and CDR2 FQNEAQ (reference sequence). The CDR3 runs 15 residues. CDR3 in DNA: TGTGCCAGCAGCTTCGCGACAGGAGAAGGAAACACCATATATTTT. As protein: CASSFATGEGNTIYF.

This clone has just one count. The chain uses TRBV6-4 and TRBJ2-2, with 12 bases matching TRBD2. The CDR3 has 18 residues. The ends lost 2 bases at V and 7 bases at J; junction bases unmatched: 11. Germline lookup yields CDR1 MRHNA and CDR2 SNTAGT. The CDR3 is CASSDIASGGAFDGELFF. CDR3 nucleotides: TGTGCCAGCAGTGACATAGCTAGCGGGGGGGCCTTTGACGGGGAGCTGTTTTTT.

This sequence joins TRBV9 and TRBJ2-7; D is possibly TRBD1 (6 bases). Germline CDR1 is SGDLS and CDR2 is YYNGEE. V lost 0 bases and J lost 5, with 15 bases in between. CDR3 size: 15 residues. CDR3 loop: CASSVEGRGGNEQYF. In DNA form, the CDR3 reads TGTGCCAGCAGCGTAGAGGGCAGGGGTGGAAACGAGCAGTACTTC.

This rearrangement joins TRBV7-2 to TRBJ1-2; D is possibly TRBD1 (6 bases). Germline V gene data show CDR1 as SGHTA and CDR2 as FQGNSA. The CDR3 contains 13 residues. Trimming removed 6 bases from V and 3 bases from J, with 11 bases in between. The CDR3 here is CASRDTGYYGYTF. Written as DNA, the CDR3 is TGTGCCAGCAGGGACACAGGGTACTATGGCTACACCTTC.

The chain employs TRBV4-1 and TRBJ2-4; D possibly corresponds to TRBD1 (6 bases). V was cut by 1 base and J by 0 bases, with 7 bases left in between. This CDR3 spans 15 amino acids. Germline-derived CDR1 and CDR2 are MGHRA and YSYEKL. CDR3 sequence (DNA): TGCGCCAGCAGCCAAGTGGGACAAGCCAAAAACATTCAGTACTTC. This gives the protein CASSQVGQAKNIQYF.

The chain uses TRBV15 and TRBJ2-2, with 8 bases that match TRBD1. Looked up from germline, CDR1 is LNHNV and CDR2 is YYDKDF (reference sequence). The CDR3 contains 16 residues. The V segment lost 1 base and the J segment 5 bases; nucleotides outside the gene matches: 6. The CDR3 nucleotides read TGTGCCACCAGCAGAGGGGGGACAGGTCGAACCGGGGAGCTGTTTTTT. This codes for CATSRGGTGRTGELFF. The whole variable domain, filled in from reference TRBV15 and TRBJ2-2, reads DAMVIQNPRYQVTQFGKPVTLSCSQTLNHNVMYWYQQKSSQAPKLLFHYYDKDFNNEADTPDNFQSRRPNTSFCFLDIRSPGLGDTAMYLCATSRGGTGRTGELFFGEGSRLTVL.

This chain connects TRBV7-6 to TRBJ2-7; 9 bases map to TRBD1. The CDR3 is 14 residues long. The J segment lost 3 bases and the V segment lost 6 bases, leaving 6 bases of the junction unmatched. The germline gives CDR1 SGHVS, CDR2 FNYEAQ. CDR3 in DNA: TGTGCCAGCAGTGAGGGGACAGGGAGCTACGAGCAGTACTTC. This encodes CASSEGTGSYEQYF.

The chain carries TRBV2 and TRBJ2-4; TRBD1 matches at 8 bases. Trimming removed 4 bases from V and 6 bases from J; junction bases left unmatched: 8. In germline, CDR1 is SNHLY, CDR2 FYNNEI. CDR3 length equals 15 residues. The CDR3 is CASSGNDRGVNIQYF. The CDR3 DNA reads TGTGCCAGCAGTGGGAATGACAGGGGTGTAAACATTCAGTACTTC.

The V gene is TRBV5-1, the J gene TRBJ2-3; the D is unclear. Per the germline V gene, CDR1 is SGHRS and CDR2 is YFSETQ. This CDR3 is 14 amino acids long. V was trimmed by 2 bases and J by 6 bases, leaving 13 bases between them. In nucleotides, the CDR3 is TGCGCCAGCAGCTTAATGCCCTCTGAGGATACGCAGTATTTT. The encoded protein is CASSLMPSEDTQYF.

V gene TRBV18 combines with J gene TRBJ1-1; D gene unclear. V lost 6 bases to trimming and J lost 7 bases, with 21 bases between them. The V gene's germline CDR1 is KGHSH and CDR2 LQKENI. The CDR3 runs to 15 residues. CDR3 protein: CASSFSSPGNSEAFF. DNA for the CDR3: TGTGCCAGCTCCTTTTCCTCGCCGGGGAATAGTGAAGCTTTCTTT.

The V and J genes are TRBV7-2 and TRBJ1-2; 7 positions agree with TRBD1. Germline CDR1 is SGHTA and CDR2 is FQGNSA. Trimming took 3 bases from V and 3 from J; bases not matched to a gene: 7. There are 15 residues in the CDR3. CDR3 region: CASSLGTDRDYGYTF. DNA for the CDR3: TGTGCCAGCAGCTTGGGGACCGACAGGGACTATGGCTACACCTTC.